Included here is one T cell receptor beta chain sequence, with context. What it binds is unknown. This record belongs to a study of chemoradiotherapy in HPV16-positive cancers. The overall study: Functional T-cell assays on two HPV16-positive patients' cells defined candidate HPV-specific clones and common TCR motifs. Study results and caveats: The functional HPV-specific definition rests on just two HPV16-positive patients. Candidate HPV-specific clones and E7-related TCR motifs grew in tumor during treatment.

TCRdb keeps only in-frame clones here, not all; method: immunoSEQ multiplex PCR. This table has some 4,100 clones, approximately 72% appearing once. Germline assignment: CDR1 LNHNV and CDR2 YYDKDF (reference sequence). Trimming left V 5 bases short and J 0 bases short, with 14 bases between. This CDR3 is built from 15 residues. Samples were taken several times over chemoradiotherapy. V and J are TRBV15 and TRBJ2-7; D may correspond to TRBD1 or TRBD2 (6 bases each). Specimen: tumor tissue, collected from a patient who underwent chemoradiotherapy. This receptor was taken from a human donor with HPV-associated anogenital cancer. In nucleotides, the CDR3 is TGTGCCACCAGCGGGGGCGGGACCGGCTCCTACGAGCAGTACTTC. Its translation: CATSGGGTGSYEQYF.